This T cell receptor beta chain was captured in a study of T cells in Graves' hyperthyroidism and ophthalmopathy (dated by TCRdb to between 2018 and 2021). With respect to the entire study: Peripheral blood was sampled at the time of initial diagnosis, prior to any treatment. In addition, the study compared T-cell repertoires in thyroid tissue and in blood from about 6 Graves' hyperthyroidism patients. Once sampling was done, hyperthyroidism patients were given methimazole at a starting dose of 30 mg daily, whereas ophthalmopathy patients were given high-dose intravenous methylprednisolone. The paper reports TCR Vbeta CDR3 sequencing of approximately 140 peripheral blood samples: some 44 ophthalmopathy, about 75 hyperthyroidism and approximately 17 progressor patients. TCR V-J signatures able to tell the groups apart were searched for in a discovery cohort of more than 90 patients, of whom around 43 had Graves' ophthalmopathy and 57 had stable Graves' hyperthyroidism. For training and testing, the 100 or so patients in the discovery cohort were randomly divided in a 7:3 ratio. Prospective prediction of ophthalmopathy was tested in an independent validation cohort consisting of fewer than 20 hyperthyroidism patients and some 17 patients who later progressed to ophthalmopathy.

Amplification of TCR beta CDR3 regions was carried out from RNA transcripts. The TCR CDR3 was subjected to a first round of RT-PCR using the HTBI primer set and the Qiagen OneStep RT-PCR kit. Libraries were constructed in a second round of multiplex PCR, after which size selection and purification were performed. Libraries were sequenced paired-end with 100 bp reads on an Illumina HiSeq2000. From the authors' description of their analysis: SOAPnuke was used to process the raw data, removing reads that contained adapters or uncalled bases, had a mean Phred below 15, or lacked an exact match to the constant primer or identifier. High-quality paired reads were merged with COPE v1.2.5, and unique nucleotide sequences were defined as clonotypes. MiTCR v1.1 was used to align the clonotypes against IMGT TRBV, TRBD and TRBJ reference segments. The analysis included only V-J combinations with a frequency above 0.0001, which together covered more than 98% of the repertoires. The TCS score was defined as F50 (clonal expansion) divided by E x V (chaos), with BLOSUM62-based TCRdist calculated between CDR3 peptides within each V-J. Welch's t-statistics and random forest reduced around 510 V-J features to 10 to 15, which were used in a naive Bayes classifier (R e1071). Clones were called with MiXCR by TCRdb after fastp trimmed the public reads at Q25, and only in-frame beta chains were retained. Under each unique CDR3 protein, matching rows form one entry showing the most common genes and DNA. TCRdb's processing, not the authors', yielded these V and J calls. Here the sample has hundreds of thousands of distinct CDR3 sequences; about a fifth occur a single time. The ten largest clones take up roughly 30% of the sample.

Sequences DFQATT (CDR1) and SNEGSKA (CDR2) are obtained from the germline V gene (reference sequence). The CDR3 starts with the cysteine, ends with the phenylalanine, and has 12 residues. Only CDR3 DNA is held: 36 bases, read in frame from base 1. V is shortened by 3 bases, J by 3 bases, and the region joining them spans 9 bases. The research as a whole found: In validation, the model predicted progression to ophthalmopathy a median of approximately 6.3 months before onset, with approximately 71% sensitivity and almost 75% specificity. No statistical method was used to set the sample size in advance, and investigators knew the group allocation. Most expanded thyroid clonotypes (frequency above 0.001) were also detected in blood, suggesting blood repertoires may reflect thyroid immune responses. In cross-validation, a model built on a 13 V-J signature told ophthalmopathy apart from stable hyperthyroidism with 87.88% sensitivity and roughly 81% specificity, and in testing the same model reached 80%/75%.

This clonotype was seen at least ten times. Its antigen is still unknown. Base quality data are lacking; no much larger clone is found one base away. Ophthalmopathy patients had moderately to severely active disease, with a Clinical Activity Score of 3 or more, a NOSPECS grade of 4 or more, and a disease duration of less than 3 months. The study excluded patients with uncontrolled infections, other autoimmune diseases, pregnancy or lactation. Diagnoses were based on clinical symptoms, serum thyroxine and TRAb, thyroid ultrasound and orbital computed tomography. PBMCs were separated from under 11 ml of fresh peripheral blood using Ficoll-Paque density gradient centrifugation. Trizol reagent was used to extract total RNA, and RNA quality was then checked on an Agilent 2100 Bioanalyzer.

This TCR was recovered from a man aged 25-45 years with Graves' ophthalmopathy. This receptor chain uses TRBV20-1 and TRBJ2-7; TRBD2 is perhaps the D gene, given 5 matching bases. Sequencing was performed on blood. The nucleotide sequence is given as TGCAGTGCTAGCGGGATTAACTACGAGCAGTACTTC. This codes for CSASGINYEQYF.